Reported below is one T cell receptor (beta chain). Its target is unknown. Vbeta (60) and Jbeta (13) primers were used in the PCR. In the original processing: An analysis performed later counted roughly 80 million unique TCR beta chains (approximately 10 million of them shared). Assay used: immunoSEQ multiplex PCR; TCRdb lists only in-frame clones, some missing. V and J calls plus clone size are reproduced from that table; the DNA served to infer D and trimming. Among 85,000 to 100,000 clones listed, approximately 79% were seen once. Deletions cut 0 bases from V and 4 bases from J, with 11 bases between. Germline CDR1 is SGHRS and CDR2 is YFSETQ. There are 15 residues in the CDR3. This record belongs to a study of cytomegalovirus exposure and HLA in healthy donors. Study outcomes and limitations: A later analysis appeared to link common viral pathogens to several of the most significant clusters.

V usage is TRBV5-1 and J usage is TRBJ1-3; tentative D call: TRBD1 (6 bases). The sequencing input was PBMCs. This sequence was found in a woman aged 40 to 50 in good health and CMV-seronegative. The CDR3 spells CASSLVGADGNTIYF. Here the CDR3 DNA reads TGCGCCAGCAGCTTGGTGGGGGCGGACGGAAACACCATATATTTT.